Listed here are 30 T cell receptor beta chains from one sample, sequenced in a study of T cells in Graves' hyperthyroidism and ophthalmopathy. Amplified regions were TCR beta CDR3 sequences from RNA transcripts. HTBI primers were used for first-round RT-PCR of the TCR CDR3. TCRdb re-called the multiplex PCR reads through MiXCR, storing one row per CDR3 protein. The table shows some 500,000 distinct CDR3 sequences, with 24% occurring only once. The sample was blood. These receptors all stem from a woman in her 30s with Graves' ophthalmopathy.

This clonotype was detected ten times or more. The chain carries TRBV6-1 and TRBJ1-2; TRBD1 matches 7 bases. The germline V gene encodes CDR1 MNHNS and CDR2 SASEGT. The CDR3 spans 14 residues. V lost 4 bases, J lost 3 bases, and 5 bases stayed unmatched. CDR3 amino acids: CASSVGQKDYGYTF. CDR3 sequence (DNA): TGTGCCAGCAGTGTGGGACAGAAAGACTATGGCTACACCTTC.

This clonotype appeared many times. This chain connects TRBV12-3 or TRBV12-4 to TRBJ2-7; D is uncertain. The V end was cut by 5 bases, the J end by 0 bases, with 11 bases between. The CDR3 loop spans 14 amino acids. CDR3 DNA sequence: TGTGCCAGCAGTCCCTTACAGAGCTCCTACGAGCAGTACTTC. This codes for CASSPLQSSYEQYF.

This chain uses TRBV11-2 with TRBJ2-6; D might be TRBD1 (6 bases). Germline-derived CDR1 and CDR2 are SGHAT and FQNNGV. The CDR3 runs 16 residues. Trimming removed 0 bases at V and 2 bases at J, with 8 bases between. CDR3 sequence reads: CASSLDPGAGANVLTF. CDR3 sequence (DNA): TGTGCCAGCAGCTTAGATCCAGGGGCTGGGGCCAACGTCCTGACTTTC.

This clonotype was observed a few times. The chain couples TRBV5-1 to TRBJ2-7; possibly TRBD1 for D (6 bases). The germline V gene has CDR1 SGHRS and CDR2 YFSETQ. The CDR3 spans 17 residues. Trimming removed 3 bases from V and 1 base from J, with 20 bases in between. CDR3: CASSSSPGTYVSYEQYF. The DNA for the CDR3 is TGCGCCAGCAGCTCATCCCCCGGGACATACGTTTCCTACGAGCAGTACTTC.

This clonotype has just a few counts. This chain connects TRBV6-1 to TRBJ1-2, with a weak D call TRBD1 (6 bases). Trimming left V 7 bases short and J 4 bases short, with 16 bases between. Germline V lookup: CDR1 MNHNS, CDR2 SASEGT. The length of the CDR3 is 14 residues. The DNA of the CDR3 is TGTGCCAGCAAACGGTCTACGGGGGCCTATGGCTACACCTTC. Protein: CASKRSTGAYGYTF.

This clonotype was detected many times. The chain is built from TRBV7-9 and TRBJ2-5; 10 bases agree with TRBD2. The CDR3 has 14 amino acids. After removal of 2 bases from V and 5 bases from J, the junction contained 2 bases not matched to a gene. CDR1 and CDR2 (germline): SEHNR, FQNEAQ (reference sequence). The chain's CDR3 is CASSLTSGVETQYF. The CDR3 nucleotides are TGTGCCAGCAGCTTAACTAGCGGGGTTGAGACCCAGTACTTC. Filled out from reference TRBV7-9 and TRBJ2-5, the complete variable domain reads DTGVSQNPRHKITKRGQNVTFRCDPISEHNRLYWYRQTLGQGPEFLTYFQNEAQLEKSRLLSDRFSAERPKGSFSTLEIQRTEQGDSAMYLCASSLTSGVETQYFGPGTRLLVL.

The DNA of the CDR3 is TGTGCCAGCAGTTCGTCCGGGGCCAGCACTGAAGCTTTCTTT. It specifies CASSSSGASTEAFF. The genes are TRBV6-5 and TRBJ1-1; tentative D call: TRBD1 (5 bases). The CDR3 is made up of 14 amino acids. Per germline, CDR1 MNHEY and CDR2 SVGAGI. V lost 4 bases and J 4 bases, leaving 13 bases between the germline ends.

This clonotype was seen repeatedly, ten times or more. This chain joins TRBV7-2 and TRBJ1-2, with 7 bases aligning to TRBD1. Germline values: CDR1 SGHTA, CDR2 FQGNSA. This CDR3 comprises 14 residues. After removal of 3 bases from V and 4 bases from J, the junction contained 5 bases not matched to a gene. The chain's CDR3 is CASSFRDSFYGYTF. The CDR3 region has the DNA TGTGCCAGCAGCTTCCGGGACAGCTTCTATGGCTACACCTTC.

The sample holds many counts of this clonotype. The chain carries TRBV24-1 and TRBJ2-3, with D hard to call. Germline assignment: CDR1 KGHDR and CDR2 SFDVKD. There are 15 residues in the CDR3. The ends were cut back, 1 base at V and 0 bases at J, with 7 bases in the middle. CDR3 protein: CATSDFPDSTDTQYF. CDR3 nucleotide sequence: TGTGCCACCAGTGATTTTCCAGATAGCACAGATACGCAGTATTTT.

The rearrangement joins TRBV6-1 to TRBJ2-1, with D possibly being TRBD1 (6 bases). The CDR3 sequence is 15 residues long. V was cut by 1 base and J by 8 bases, with 15 bases left in between. Germline V gene lookup returns CDR1 MNHNS and CDR2 SASEGT. CDR3 DNA: TGTGCCAGCAGTGAAGAGGCAGGGGAGTACCATGAGCAGTTCTTC. Residues: CASSEEAGEYHEQFF.

This clonotype came up many times. This chain connects TRBV7-9 to TRBJ2-7, with D uncertain. This CDR3 contains 15 residues. Looked up from germline, CDR1 is SEHNR and CDR2 is FQNEAQ (reference sequence). Trimming stripped 1 base from V and 5 bases from J, with 15 bases between. CDR3 sequence: CASSLEYVTQDEQYF. CDR3 DNA: TGTGCCAGCAGCTTAGAATATGTGACACAAGACGAGCAGTACTTC.

With respect to this clonotype: A read error is possible here, since a much larger clone lies one base away. The V and J genes are TRBV30 and TRBJ1-2; no definite D call. Germline CDR1 GTSNPN, CDR2 SVGIG (reference sequence). The CDR3 has 13 amino acids. The CDR3 DNA reads as TGTGCCCGGAGTGTAGGCCTAAACTATGGCTACACCTTC. Its translation is CARSVGLNYGYTF.

This clonotype was observed many times. This rearrangement joins TRBV12-3 or TRBV12-4 to TRBJ1-5; no definite D call. V was pared by 3 bases and J by 4 bases, with 13 bases between. CDR3 length: 15 amino acids. The CDR3 sequence: CASSFGGVGNQPQHF. DNA for the CDR3: TGTGCCAGCAGTTTCGGAGGAGTGGGGAATCAGCCCCAGCATTTT.

This clonotype was counted ten times or more. The chain carries TRBV4-3 and TRBJ2-2, with D uncertain. V lost 0 bases and J lost 0, with 11 bases in between. The V gene's germline CDR1 is LGHNA and CDR2 YSLEER. This CDR3 comprises 17 residues. CDR3 coding DNA: TGCGCCAGCAGCCAAGAATTACAAGCCTCGAACACCGGGGAGCTGTTTTTT. It translates to CASSQELQASNTGELFF.

This clonotype was detected ten times or more. The gene calls are TRBV6-7 and TRBJ1-2; a weak D match, TRBD1 (5 bases). TRBV6-7 is given ORF status, its function remaining uncertain. There are 13 residues in the CDR3. With 2 bases removed from V and 8 bases from J, the gap between germline ends came to 12 bases. This CDR3 is CASSYVEWDGYTF. As DNA, the CDR3 is TGTGCCAGCAGTTACGTCGAGTGGGACGGCTACACCTTC.

Ten or more counts support this clonotype. The chain has TRBV7-8 and TRBJ1-5; D is ambiguous. The CDR3 extends over 17 amino acids. CDR1 and CDR2 (germline): SGHVS, FQNEAQ. Trimming removed 0 bases from V and 7 bases from J, with 19 bases in between. In DNA form, the CDR3 reads TGTGCCAGCAGCTTAGCGCGTCAGGTGGTTGTTGAACAGCCCCAGCATTTT. Protein: CASSLARQVVVEQPQHF.

V and J are TRBV7-3 and TRBJ2-7; TRBD1 matches at 11 bases. The V and J ends lost 5 bases and 2 bases, in that order; junction bases with no gene match: 8. CDR3 length: 16 residues. Germline CDR1 SGHTA, CDR2 FQGTGA. The CDR3 DNA reads as TGTGCCAGCAGCCCAGGGGTGGGACAGGGGGCCTACGAGCAGTACTTC. Translation gives CASSPGVGQGAYEQYF.

At least ten counts were recorded for this clonotype. The chain combines TRBV10-3 with TRBJ1-2, with 7 bases matching TRBD1. Unmatched junction bases numbered 1, after V lost 4 bases and J lost 2 bases. Germline V gives CDR1 ENHRY, CDR2 SYGVKD. This CDR3 region has 13 residues. CDR3 DNA: TGTGCCATCAGTGGGGGACAGAACTATGGCTACACCTTC. Protein sequence: CAISGGQNYGYTF.

This clonotype was counted at least ten times. The chain is built from TRBV6-2 or TRBV6-3 and TRBJ1-1; unclear D gene. The CDR3 is made up of 15 amino acids. The V gene's germline CDR1 is MNHEY and CDR2 SVGEGT. Between the trimmed V and J ends, which lost 2 bases and 2 bases, there was a span of 12 bases. DNA of the CDR3: TGTGCCAGCAGTTACACCAGGCAGCTCAACACTGAAGCTTTCTTT. Its protein product is CASSYTRQLNTEAFF.

The table lists this clonotype with a few counts. The chain links TRBV19 to TRBJ1-5; D perhaps matches TRBD1 (6 bases). The V end was cut by 6 bases, the J end by 4 bases, with 16 bases between. The CDR3 runs 15 residues. The germline gives CDR1 LNHDA, CDR2 SQIVND (reference sequence). CDR3 bases: TGTGCCAGTAGCTTAATAACAGGGTTTAATCAGCCCCAGCATTTT. This sequence encodes CASSLITGFNQPQHF. The full variable domain, its missing parts supplied by reference TRBV19 and TRBJ1-5, is DGGITQSPKYLFRKEGQNVTLSCEQNLNHDAMYWYRQDPGQGLRLIYYSQIVNDFQKGDIAEGYSVSREKKESFPLTVTSAQKNPTAFYLCASSLITGFNQPQHFGDGTRLSIL.

This clonotype was observed many times. The J gene is TRBJ2-2, the V gene TRBV7-3; D not resolved. The V gene's germline CDR1 is SGHTA and CDR2 FQGTGA. The CDR3 has 16 residues. The V and J ends lost 2 bases and 0 bases respectively, with 10 bases between them. DNA for the CDR3: TGTGCCAGCAGCTTAGCGTCCGCTTCGAACACCGGGGAGCTGTTTTTT. As protein: CASSLASASNTGELFF.

This clonotype was seen at least ten times. This CDR3 is CASSLGQDLKTQYF. The CDR3 coding sequence is TGTGCCAGCAGTTTAGGCCAGGATTTAAAGACCCAGTACTTC. The rearrangement uses TRBV12-3 or TRBV12-4 and TRBJ2-5; no definite D call. The CDR3 consists of 14 residues. The V end was cut by 1 base, the J end by 6 bases, with 12 bases between.

Ten or more counts support this clonotype. This chain links TRBV7-9 with TRBJ1-1; tentatively, D is TRBD1 (5 bases). The CDR3 is 16 residues long. Trimming left V 0 bases short and J 7 bases short, with 18 bases between. Per the germline V gene, CDR1 is SEHNR and CDR2 is FQNEAQ (reference sequence). The CDR3 DNA reads as TGTGCCAGCAGCTTAGCCCAAAACACAGGTCGCAATGAAGCTTTCTTT. Its protein product is CASSLAQNTGRNEAFF.

This clonotype showed up many times. The chain carries TRBV3-1 and TRBJ2-7; 12 bases are a match to TRBD1. CDR1 is LGHDT and CDR2 is YNNKEL in the germline V gene (reference sequence). The CDR3 has 14 amino acids. Trimming cost V 4 bases and J 6 bases; bases outside gene matches: 4. CDR3 loop: CASSRGTGGFEQYF. For the CDR3, the DNA is TGTGCCAGCAGCCGCGGGACAGGGGGCTTCGAGCAGTACTTC.

This rearrangement joins TRBV12-3 or TRBV12-4 to TRBJ1-5; the D gene is possibly TRBD1 (5 bases). CDR3 length: 14 amino acids. Trimming shortened V by 6 bases and J by 7 bases, and 16 bases separated the two germline ends. In nucleotides, the CDR3 is TGTGCCAGCAGAGAGGACGGTGGGGGACAGCCCCAGCATTTT. This translates into CASREDGGGQPQHF.

This clonotype was seen once. Here the CDR3 reads CASSSEKREDQETQYF. CDR3 in DNA: TGTGCCAGCAGTTCAGAAAAGCGGGAGGACCAAGAGACCCAGTACTTC. The V gene is TRBV12-3 or TRBV12-4, the J gene TRBJ2-5; TRBD2 aligns across 9 bases. V shed 4 bases, J shed 0 bases, and the junction held 6 bases outside the gene matches. The CDR3 runs to 16 residues.

This clonotype has at least ten counts. The chain employs TRBV7-2 and TRBJ2-5; no firm D call. V was trimmed by 4 bases and J by 5 bases, leaving 17 bases between them. This CDR3 comprises 15 residues. Germline V gene lookup returns CDR1 SGHTA and CDR2 FQGNSA. The CDR3 here is CASSSRNKGMETQYF. The DNA of the CDR3 is TGTGCCAGCAGCTCGCGAAATAAAGGGATGGAGACCCAGTACTTC. Complete variable domain (other parts from reference TRBV7-2 and TRBJ2-5): GAGVSQSPSNKVTEKGKDVELRCDPISGHTALYWYRQSLGQGLEFLIYFQGNSAPDKSGLPSDRFSAERTGGSVSTLTIQRTQQEDSAVYLCASSSRNKGMETQYFGPGTRLLVL.

In this sample, this clonotype turned up many times. V is TRBV11-2 and J is TRBJ1-1; no reliable D call. This CDR3 has 13 amino acids. Germline CDR1 is SGHAT and CDR2 is FQNNGV. V was shortened by 1 base and J by 6 bases, with 9 bases between the two germline ends. The CDR3 protein is CASSLARPSEAFF. The CDR3 nucleotides read TGTGCCAGCAGCTTAGCGCGGCCCTCTGAAGCTTTCTTT. The full variable domain, completed using reference TRBV11-2 and TRBJ1-1, is EAGVAQSPRYKIIEKRQSVAFWCNPISGHATLYWYQQILGQGPKLLIQFQNNGVVDDSQLPKDRFSAERLKGVDSTLKIQPAKLEDSAVYLCASSLARPSEAFFGQGTRLTVV.

In this sample, this clonotype turned up once. One end of the junction varies from germline; a read error may be responsible. The chain employs TRBV6-2 or TRBV6-3 and TRBJ2-2, with 7 bases fitting TRBD2. The V gene's germline CDR1 is MNHEY and CDR2 SVGEGT. CDR3 size: 16 residues. CDR3 loop: CASESSGTTNTGDLFF. In DNA, the CDR3 is TGTGCCAGCGAATCGAGCGGGACTACGAACACCGGGGATCTGTTTTTT.

This clonotype came up many times. This chain uses TRBV3-1 with TRBJ1-3, with D possibly TRBD1 on 6 matching bases. CDR1 is LGHDT, CDR2 YNNKEL, per germline (reference sequence). Deletions cut 4 bases from V and 4 bases from J, with 11 bases between. There are 14 residues in the CDR3. The CDR3 sequence: CASSRQDPGNTIYF. CDR3 in DNA: TGTGCCAGCAGCCGACAGGATCCCGGAAACACCATATATTTT.